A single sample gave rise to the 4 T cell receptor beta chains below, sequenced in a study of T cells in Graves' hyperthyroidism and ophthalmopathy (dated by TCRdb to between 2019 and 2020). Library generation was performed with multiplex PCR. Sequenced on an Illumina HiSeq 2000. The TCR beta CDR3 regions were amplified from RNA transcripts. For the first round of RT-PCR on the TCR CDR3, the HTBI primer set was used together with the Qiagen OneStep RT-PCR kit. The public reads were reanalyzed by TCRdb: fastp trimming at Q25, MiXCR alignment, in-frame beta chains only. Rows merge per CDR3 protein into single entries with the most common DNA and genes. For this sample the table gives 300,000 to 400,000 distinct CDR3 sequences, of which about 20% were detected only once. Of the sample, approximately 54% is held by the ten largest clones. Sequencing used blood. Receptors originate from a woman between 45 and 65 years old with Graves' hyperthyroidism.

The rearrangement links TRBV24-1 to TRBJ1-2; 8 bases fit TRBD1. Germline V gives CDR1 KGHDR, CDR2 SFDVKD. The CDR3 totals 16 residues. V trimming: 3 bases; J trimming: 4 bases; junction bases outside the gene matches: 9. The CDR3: CATSDASGGYTYGYTF. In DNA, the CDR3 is TGTGCCACCAGTGATGCTTCAGGGGGCTACACCTATGGCTACACCTTC.

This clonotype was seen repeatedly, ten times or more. CDR3 sequence: CASWTGGKKETQYF. The DNA for the CDR3 is TGTGCCAGCTGGACAGGGGGGAAAAAAGAGACCCAGTACTTC. This chain links TRBV28 with TRBJ2-5; the match to TRBD1 covers 10 bases. Losses at the gene ends were 8 bases for V and 3 bases for J; bases not matched to a gene: 6. The germline gives CDR1 MDHEN, CDR2 SYDVKM. CDR3 length equals 14 residues. The whole variable domain, remainder taken from reference TRBV28 and TRBJ2-5, is DVKVTQSSRYLVKRTGEKVFLECVQDMDHENMFWYRQDPGLGLRLIYFSYDVKMKEKGDIPEGYSVSREKKERFSLILESASTNQTSMYLCASWTGGKKETQYFGPGTRLLVL.

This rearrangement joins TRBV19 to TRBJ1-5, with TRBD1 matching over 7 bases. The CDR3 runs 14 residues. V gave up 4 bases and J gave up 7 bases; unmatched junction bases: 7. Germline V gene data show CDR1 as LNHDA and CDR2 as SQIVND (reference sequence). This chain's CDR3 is CASSRGGGGQPQHF. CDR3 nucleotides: TGTGCCAGTAGTAGGGGGGGAGGGGGCCAGCCCCAGCATTTT.

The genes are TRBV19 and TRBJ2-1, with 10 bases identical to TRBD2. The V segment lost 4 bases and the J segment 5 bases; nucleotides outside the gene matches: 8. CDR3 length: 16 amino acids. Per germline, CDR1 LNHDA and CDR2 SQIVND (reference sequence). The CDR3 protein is CASSNLAGDLHNEQFF. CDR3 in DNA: TGTGCCAGTAGTAATCTAGCGGGAGATTTACACAATGAGCAGTTCTTC.